This record looks at one T cell receptor beta chain sequence and its context. This sample was taken from a study of beta chain features in type 1 diabetes. Overall study context: No patient-donor differences in age, gender, total cells or subset yield. The number of sorted cells examined across all samples was 107,917,701.

The whole isolated RNA underwent reverse transcription, so sequencing captured expressed TCRB transcripts. Produced via immunoSEQ multiplex PCR; TCRdb's table is partial and in-frame only. The sample records 200,000 to 250,000 clones, roughly 30% being singletons. Sequencing was carried out using central memory CD4+ T cells from blood. The sequence was collected from a man aged 25 to 40 in good health.

The CDR3 is CASSLRGKSTDTQYF. The CDR3 DNA is TGTGCCAGCAGCCTAAGGGGCAAGAGCACAGATACGCAGTATTTT. This rearrangement joins TRBV7-2 to TRBJ2-3; D is perhaps TRBD1 (5 bases). The CDR3 contains 15 residues. Trimming left V 5 bases short and J 0 bases short, with 12 bases between. CDR1 is SGHTA, CDR2 FQGNSA, per germline.